Sequencing of this T cell receptor (beta chain) was carried out in a study of cytomegalovirus exposure and HLA in healthy donors. Study-wide results and caveats: In a later analysis, DRB1 alleles had the most associated TCRs; HLA-C alleles the fewest. Sequences of the TCR beta chain were said to predict the HLA-A and HLA-B alleles of most subjects accurately. Generally TCR sequences proved uncommon, though certain public TCRs appeared in numerous donors. A cluster of highly shared sequence variants was likely a sequencing artifact.

PCR used 60 Vbeta primers and 13 Jbeta primers. Sequenced by immunoSEQ multiplex PCR; TCRdb stores in-frame clones only, minus some. The table has approximately 150,000 clones, 55% to 85% seen once. With respect to this clone: Its antigen is still unknown.

The CDR3 extends over 13 amino acids. Trimming cost V 6 bases and J 4 bases; bases outside gene matches: 4. Germline CDR1 reads SNHLY; CDR2 reads FYNNEI. The receptor comes from a middle-aged man in good health and CMV-seronegative. What was sequenced was PBMCs. V usage is TRBV2 and J usage is TRBJ1-2; 8 bases match TRBD1. CDR3 sequence reads: CASRGQDGYGYTF. The CDR3 bases are TGTGCCAGCAGGGGACAGGACGGCTATGGCTACACCTTC.